This is a list of T cell receptor beta chains from one sample in a study of Graves' ophthalmopathy and Graves' hyperthyroidism. From the multiplex PCR reads, TCRdb called clonotypes with MiXCR, one entry per CDR3 protein. The sample comprises just over 400,000 distinct CDR3 sequences, 21% of which are singletons, and roughly 3% rests with the top ten. Source material: peripheral blood. These receptors were taken from a woman aged 18-30 years with stable Graves' hyperthyroidism. Both conserved end residues are part of each CDR3. D genes are given only for firm matches. Only part of the rows carry a size: once, few, many, or a class if the clone is expanded.

d_call	v_call	clone_size	j_call	cdr3_aa	cdr3_nt
TRBD2	TRBV2	few	TRBJ2-7	CASAPVGSGGSYEQYF	TGTGCCAGCGCCCCGGTCGGTAGCGGGGGCTCCTACGAGCAGTACTTC
NA	TRBV7-7	NA	TRBJ2-5	CASSLNGAVGETQYF	TGTGCTAGCAGCCTAAACGGAGCAGTAGGAGAGACCCAGTACTTC
NA	TRBV7-9	many	TRBJ2-2	CASTPHRARYGELFF	TGTGCCAGCACCCCCCATCGGGCTAGATACGGGGAGCTGTTTTTT
NA	TRBV28	once	TRBJ1-1	CASRGHGNTEAFF	TGTGCCAGCAGAGGTCATGGCAACACTGAAGCTTTCTTT
NA	TRBV7-6	NA	TRBJ1-5	CASSRGAHNQPQHF	TGTGCCAGCAGCCGCGGGGCACATAATCAGCCCCAGCATTTT
NA	TRBV15	many	TRBJ1-6	CATSEKRWAANSPLHF	TGTGCCACCAGCGAAAAACGGTGGGCAGCTAATTCACCCCTCCACTTT
NA	TRBV6-1	NA	TRBJ1-5	CASRRQEIYSNQPQHF	TGTGCCAGCAGAAGACAGGAGATTTATAGCAATCAGCCCCAGCATTTT
TRBD2	TRBV5-1	many	TRBJ2-7	CASSLDGRASEQYF	TGCGCCAGCAGCTTGGACGGGAGGGCGAGCGAGCAGTACTTC
TRBD1	TRBV12-3/TRBV12-4	many	TRBJ1-1	CASSLQGYNTEAFF	TGTGCCAGCAGCTTACAGGGGTATAACACTGAAGCTTTCTTT
NA	TRBV6-1	once	TRBJ2-7	CASSEAGEYEQYF	TGTGCCAGCAGTGAAGCCGGAGAATACGAGCAGTACTTC
NA	TRBV6-2/TRBV6-3	many	TRBJ1-2	CASAYGGYGYTF	TGTGCCAGCGCTTATGGGGGCTATGGCTACACCTTC
NA	TRBV6-5	many	TRBJ2-4	CASISPALGNIQYF	TGTGCCAGCATTAGCCCGGCCTTGGGGAACATTCAGTACTTC
NA	TRBV6-5	NA	TRBJ1-5	CASSYERGQPQHF	TGTGCCAGCAGTTACGAGAGGGGTCAGCCCCAGCATTTT
NA	TRBV7-2	many	TRBJ2-7	CASSLPSTVWAYEQYF	TGTGCCAGCAGCTTACCTTCAACTGTGTGGGCCTACGAGCAGTACTTC
TRBD1	TRBV7-2	few	TRBJ1-3	CASTTNRGPGNTIYF	TGTGCCAGCACAACAAACAGGGGGCCCGGAAACACCATATATTTT
TRBD1	TRBV2	many	TRBJ1-5	CASTKQGGGNQPQHF	TGTGCCAGCACTAAACAGGGGGGCGGCAATCAGCCCCAGCATTTT
TRBD1	TRBV27	many	TRBJ1-5	CASRPGTARYSNQPQHF	TGTGCCAGCAGACCAGGGACAGCCCGTTATAGCAATCAGCCCCAGCATTTT
TRBD1	TRBV3-1	many	TRBJ2-4	CASSQGQGGKNIQYF	TGTGCCAGCAGCCAAGGACAGGGTGGCAAAAACATTCAGTACTTC
NA	TRBV20-1	many	TRBJ1-2	CSAGGAETYGYTF	TGCAGTGCTGGGGGGGCGGAAACCTATGGCTACACCTTC
TRBD2	TRBV29-1	NA	TRBJ2-2	CSVGGLAGDTGELFF	TGCAGCGTTGGGGGACTAGCGGGAGACACCGGGGAGCTGTTTTTT
NA	TRBV19	many	TRBJ1-5	CASSLRTPGNQPQHF	TGTGCCAGTAGCCTCAGGACACCGGGCAATCAGCCCCAGCATTTT
NA	TRBV14	many	TRBJ2-7	CASSQVWPHYEQYF	TGTGCCAGCAGCCAGGTATGGCCACACTACGAGCAGTACTTC
NA	TRBV2	many	TRBJ2-7	CASSDIGETPYEQYF	TGTGCCAGCAGTGATATCGGAGAGACGCCCTACGAGCAGTACTTC
TRBD2	TRBV15	many	TRBJ2-7	CATSRDRASGGYEQYF	TGTGCCACCAGCAGAGATCGGGCTAGCGGGGGGTACGAGCAGTACTTC
NA	TRBV29-1	many	TRBJ1-1	CSVGGGTEAFF	TGCAGCGTTGGCGGTGGTACTGAAGCTTTCTTT
NA	TRBV27	NA	TRBJ1-5	CTSSLGGAPGGQPQHF	TGTACCAGCAGTCTCGGCGGGGCACCAGGCGGTCAGCCCCAGCATTTT
NA	TRBV15	NA	TRBJ2-7	CATSTLTDSSSYEQYF	TGTGCCACCAGCACCTTGACAGACTCGAGCTCCTACGAGCAGTACTTC